A single sample is the source of the 32 T cell receptor beta chains below, sequenced in a study of T cell responses to AZD1222 COVID-19 vaccine. Produced via immunoSEQ multiplex PCR; TCRdb's table is partial and in-frame only. The sample has 96,000 or so clones; 70% to 90% are singletons. This material consisted of peripheral blood, taken on day 0 of AZD1222 vaccination. Receptors were obtained from an adult in good health.

This chain connects TRBV30 to TRBJ1-3, with D hard to call. This CDR3 region has 14 residues. Looked up from germline, CDR1 is GTSNPN and CDR2 is SVGIG (reference sequence). V was clipped by 0 bases and J by 0 bases, with 6 bases between them. For the CDR3, the DNA is TGTGCCTGGAGTGTGGGGTTCTCTGGAAACACCATATATTTT. Translated: CAWSVGFSGNTIYF.

The rearrangement uses TRBV19 and TRBJ2-2, with 7 bases lining up with TRBD2. The CDR3 runs to 19 residues. The germline V gene encodes CDR1 LNHDA and CDR2 SQIVND (reference sequence). With V trimmed by 0 bases and J by 1 base, 11 bases remained unmatched. The CDR3 DNA reads TGTGCCAGTAGTATAGATCCGGGAGGAGGTGCTAGGAACACCGGGGAGCTGTTTTTT. The encoded protein is CASSIDPGGGARNTGELFF.

The count of this clone is one. The J gene is TRBJ1-1, the V gene TRBV30; D not certain. The V gene's germline CDR1 is GTSNPN and CDR2 SVGIG (reference sequence). The CDR3 covers 14 residues. V was clipped by 3 bases and J by 1 base, with 12 bases between them. The CDR3 coding sequence is TGTGCCTGGAGCGTAGGGCTGTCGAACACTGAAGCTTTCTTT. Protein: CAWSVGLSNTEAFF.

The CDR3 region has the DNA TGTGCCAGCAGTCCCGGGACAGGGAAGGGTAATGAGCAGTTCTTC. As protein: CASSPGTGKGNEQFF. The chain links TRBV27 to TRBJ2-1; 9 bases align to TRBD1. Germline loops: CDR1 MNHEY, CDR2 SMNVEV (reference sequence). The CDR3 contains 15 residues. V trimming: 5 bases; J trimming: 7 bases; junction bases outside the gene matches: 9.

The V and J genes are TRBV28 and TRBJ1-1; the D gene is possibly TRBD1 (5 bases). The CDR3 length is 15 residues. The ends were cut back, 8 bases at V and 1 base at J, with 17 bases in the middle. Germline assignment: CDR1 MDHEN and CDR2 SYDVKM. The CDR3 bases are TGTGCCAGCCCTACACGGACGGGGGGGAACACTGAAGCTTTCTTT. Protein: CASPTRTGGNTEAFF.

The gene calls are TRBV24-1 and TRBJ1-2, with 8 bases fitting TRBD1. The CDR3 has 15 amino acids. Trimming at V came to 8 bases and at J to 2 bases, leaving 9 bases not matched to a gene. Per the germline V gene, CDR1 is KGHDR and CDR2 is SFDVKD. The CDR3: CATNEGTGGNYGYTF. CDR3 in DNA: TGTGCCACCAACGAAGGTACAGGGGGAAACTATGGCTACACCTTC.

This clone was recorded once. V usage is TRBV30 and J usage is TRBJ1-2, with D possibly being TRBD1 (6 bases). The CDR3 sequence is 13 residues long. CDR1 is GTSNPN, CDR2 SVGIG, per germline (reference sequence). V lost 3 bases, J lost 7 bases, and 15 bases lay in between. CDR3 region: CAWSLAPGAGYTF. CDR3 bases: TGTGCCTGGAGCTTGGCCCCGGGGGCTGGCTACACCTTC.

The chain links TRBV7-9 to TRBJ1-4, with 8 bases matching TRBD1. Germline V gives CDR1 SEHNR, CDR2 FQNEAQ (reference sequence). With 5 bases clipped from V and 7 bases from J, the junction kept 6 bases outside the gene matches. CDR3 length: 14 amino acids. The CDR3 loop reads CASSILQGAEKLFF. The CDR3 DNA reads TGTGCCAGCAGCATTCTCCAGGGGGCTGAAAAACTGTTTTTT. Using reference TRBV7-9 and TRBJ1-4 for the parts outside the CDR3, the full variable domain is DTGVSQNPRHKITKRGQNVTFRCDPISEHNRLYWYRQTLGQGPEFLTYFQNEAQLEKSRLLSDRFSAERPKGSFSTLEIQRTEQGDSAMYLCASSILQGAEKLFFGSGTQLSVL.

The J gene is TRBJ2-1, the V gene TRBV5-5; 7 bases agree with TRBD1. The CDR3 runs 16 residues. CDR1 and CDR2 (germline): SGHKS, YYEKEE (reference sequence). Unmatched junction bases numbered 9, after V lost 4 bases and J lost 2 bases. The chain's CDR3 is CASSRQQGVTYNEQFF. The CDR3 nucleotides read TGTGCCAGCAGCCGACAGCAGGGGGTGACCTACAATGAGCAGTTCTTC.

The V and J genes are TRBV29-1 and TRBJ1-2; TRBD1 aligns across 8 bases. There are 13 residues in the CDR3. The V and J ends lost 6 bases and 5 bases, in that order; junction bases with no gene match: 8. The germline V gene has CDR1 SQVTM and CDR2 ANQGSEA. The CDR3 nucleotides read TGCAGCGTGCGGACAGGGCAAGGGTATGGCTACACCTTC. Translated, it gives CSVRTGQGYGYTF.

The rearrangement uses TRBV5-5 and TRBJ2-3; 11 bases line up with TRBD2. Germline values: CDR1 SGHKS, CDR2 YYEKEE (reference sequence). Trimming took 0 bases from V and 3 from J; bases not matched to a gene: 9. The CDR3 has 18 residues. The CDR3 nucleotides are TGTGCCAGCAGCTTGGGTGCTAGCGGGGGGCCCTGGACAGATACGCAGTATTTT. It codes for CASSLGASGGPWTDTQYF.

This chain links TRBV19 with TRBJ1-2, with D maybe TRBD1 (5 bases). The CDR3 totals 14 residues. Trimming shortened V by 6 bases and J by 1 base, and 12 bases separated the two germline ends. Germline CDR1 and CDR2: LNHDA and SQIVND (reference sequence). CDR3 loop: CASRMEGFNYGYTF. DNA of the CDR3: TGTGCCAGTAGGATGGAGGGGTTTAACTATGGCTACACCTTC.

V and J are TRBV15 and TRBJ2-1; TRBD2 is a possible D gene (5 bases). V gave up 5 bases and J gave up 8 bases, with 13 bases separating them. CDR3 size: 13 residues. Germline CDR1 LNHNV, CDR2 YYDKDF (reference sequence). The CDR3 DNA sequence: TGTGCCACCAGCCTAGCCACTAGGGATGAGCAGTTCTTC. Translated: CATSLATRDEQFF. The full variable domain, in which reference TRBV15 and TRBJ2-1 provide the parts outside the CDR3, is DAMVIQNPRYQVTQFGKPVTLSCSQTLNHNVMYWYQQKSSQAPKLLFHYYDKDFNNEADTPDNFQSRRPNTSFCFLDIRSPGLGDTAMYLCATSLATRDEQFFGPGTRLTVL.

The V and J genes are TRBV6-5 and TRBJ2-7; tentatively, D is TRBD2 (5 bases). This CDR3 is built from 11 residues. Per germline, CDR1 MNHEY and CDR2 SVGAGI. Trimming took 8 bases from V and 9 from J, leaving 14 bases between them. The CDR3 coding sequence is TGTGCCAGCGGGCCCGAGGGCGGGCAGTACTTC. Residues: CASGPEGGQYF.

The chain recombines TRBV11-2 with TRBJ2-2; 10 bases fit TRBD1. CDR3 length equals 15 residues. Trimming at V came to 3 bases and at J to 2 bases, leaving 0 bases not matched to a gene. Germline V gene sequence: CDR1 SGHAT, CDR2 FQNNGV. DNA of the CDR3: TGTGCCAGCAGCTTGACAGGGGGCAACACCGGGGAGCTGTTTTTT. Translated, it gives CASSLTGGNTGELFF.

This chain connects TRBV3-1 (or the pseudogene TRBV3-2) to TRBJ2-5, with D possibly being TRBD1 (6 bases). Between the trimmed V and J ends, which lost 6 bases and 2 bases, there was a span of 16 bases. CDR1 is LGHDT and CDR2 is YNNKEL in the germline V gene (reference sequence). The CDR3 has 15 amino acids. The CDR3 spells CASSTQGRGQETQYF. CDR3 nucleotides: TGTGCCAGCAGTACACAGGGTAGGGGGCAAGAGACCCAGTACTTC.

The chain is built from TRBV30 and TRBJ1-5; D remains ambiguous. V lost 3 bases, J lost 8 bases, and 11 bases lay in between. Germline values: CDR1 GTSNPN, CDR2 SVGIG (reference sequence). The CDR3 is 12 residues long. The DNA of the CDR3 is TGTGCCTGGAGGTCACGGGTCAAGCCCCAGCATTTT. Protein: CAWRSRVKPQHF.

This clone was detected only once. Written as DNA, the CDR3 is TGTGCCAGCAGGGTGGACAGGGATGGCGAGCAGTACTTC. Its protein product is CASRVDRDGEQYF. The V gene is TRBV27, the J gene TRBJ2-7; TRBD1 agrees at 8 bases. This CDR3 has 13 amino acids. In germline, CDR1 is MNHEY, CDR2 SMNVEV (reference sequence). V was clipped by 6 bases and J by 6 bases; unmatched bases: 7.

The chain joins TRBV10-3 to TRBJ1-6, with 9 bases lining up with TRBD1. This CDR3 spans 17 amino acids. The germline gives CDR1 ENHRY, CDR2 SYGVKD. After removal of 3 bases from V and 7 bases from J, the junction contained 10 bases not matched to a gene. DNA of the CDR3: TGTGCCATCAGTGATAATCAATCGGGACAGGGAAATTCACCCCTCCACTTT. Protein: CAISDNQSGQGNSPLHF.

This clone was seen just once. The rearrangement uses TRBV5-6 and TRBJ2-5; 11 bases line up with TRBD2. V shed 4 bases and J 0 bases; nucleotides not matched to a gene: 8. The CDR3 has 17 residues. CDR1 is SGHDT and CDR2 is YYEEEE in the germline V gene. The CDR3 DNA is TGTGCCAGCAGCCCCCGGGCTAGCGGGGGGTACCAAGAGACCCAGTACTTC. Translated, it gives CASSPRASGGYQETQYF.

The rearrangement uses TRBV19 and TRBJ1-6; D remains unclear. V lost 4 bases, J lost 4 bases, and 2 bases lay in between. CDR1 is LNHDA, CDR2 SQIVND, per germline (reference sequence). The CDR3 runs 12 residues. The DNA of the CDR3 is TGTGCCAGTAGTACTTATAATTCACCCCTCCACTTT. The encoded protein is CASSTYNSPLHF.

The chain links TRBV4-2 to TRBJ1-5, with D unresolved. V was pared by 0 bases and J by 1 base, with 10 bases between. This CDR3 comprises 16 residues. From germline, CDR1 is LGHNA and CDR2 YNFKEQ. The CDR3 DNA reads TGTGCCAGCAGCCAAGATGGAGTAGGGAGCAATCAGCCCCAGCATTTT. Its protein product is CASSQDGVGSNQPQHF.

The chain links TRBV5-5 to TRBJ1-1; D unclear. The CDR3 spans 15 residues. Per germline, CDR1 SGHKS and CDR2 YYEKEE (reference sequence). Between the trimmed V and J ends, which lost 3 bases and 1 base, there was a span of 13 bases. The CDR3 region is CASSWTGYGNTEAFF. The CDR3 DNA is TGTGCCAGCAGCTGGACGGGTTACGGGAACACTGAAGCTTTCTTT.

The V call is TRBV11-1, the J call TRBJ1-4, with D hard to call. Germline V lookup: CDR1 SGHAT, CDR2 FQDESV (reference sequence). Trimming took 1 base from V and 0 from J, leaving 6 bases between them. The CDR3 has 15 amino acids. The CDR3 spells CASSLGAATNEKLFF. The CDR3, as DNA: TGTGCCAGCAGCTTAGGGGCAGCAACTAATGAAAAACTGTTTTTT.

The J gene is TRBJ1-5, the V gene TRBV4-2; 9 bases are a match to TRBD1. Germline V gene sequence: CDR1 LGHNA, CDR2 YNFKEQ. V gave up 0 bases and J gave up 5 bases; unmatched junction bases: 5. The CDR3 loop spans 16 amino acids. The CDR3, as DNA: TGTGCCAGCAGCCAAGAGGGACAGGGATCTTATCAGCCCCAGCATTTT. Its protein is CASSQEGQGSYQPQHF.

The chain has TRBV9 and TRBJ1-1, with D possibly matching TRBD1 (6 bases). This CDR3 is 18 amino acids long. Trimming removed 0 bases from V and 0 bases from J, with 18 bases in between. Germline lookup yields CDR1 SGDLS and CDR2 YYNGEE. DNA for the CDR3: TGTGCCAGCAGCGTAGGGGGGGCAAGGCATGCAATGAACACTGAAGCTTTCTTT. Amino acid sequence: CASSVGGARHAMNTEAFF.

CDR3 loop: CASSQGPGTFGNEQFF. CDR3 bases: TGCGCCAGCAGCCAAGGCCCCGGGACCTTCGGAAATGAGCAGTTCTTC. The chain links TRBV4-1 to TRBJ2-1; the D call may be TRBD1 or TRBD2 (5 bases each). CDR3 length: 16 amino acids. V was pared by 1 base and J by 7 bases, with 17 bases between. The V gene's germline CDR1 is MGHRA and CDR2 YSYEKL.

V is TRBV6-5 and J is TRBJ1-6; 8 bases map to TRBD1. Germline CDR1 is MNHEY and CDR2 is SVGAGI. The ends lost 6 bases at V and 8 bases at J; junction bases unmatched: 9. The CDR3 length is 15 residues. The CDR3: CASRKDRGRDSPLHF. Here the CDR3 DNA reads TGTGCCAGCAGAAAAGACAGGGGAAGGGATTCACCCCTCCACTTT.

The rearrangement joins TRBV3-1 (or the pseudogene TRBV3-2) to TRBJ2-1; TRBD1 or TRBD2 may be the D gene (6 bases each). CDR1 is LGHDT and CDR2 is YNNKEL in the germline V gene (reference sequence). The CDR3 covers 14 residues. V lost 0 bases and J lost 9, with 12 bases in between. CDR3 in amino acids: CASSQDLRGPEQFF. The CDR3 DNA is TGTGCCAGCAGCCAAGATCTCCGGGGGCCTGAGCAGTTCTTC.

V is TRBV2 and J is TRBJ2-2; D remains ambiguous. Trimming left V 4 bases short and J 3 bases short, with 6 bases between. The CDR3 loop spans 13 amino acids. CDR1 and CDR2 (germline): SNHLY, FYNNEI. CDR3 residues: CASSGSYTGELFF. CDR3 DNA: TGTGCCAGCAGTGGGTCCTACACCGGGGAGCTGTTTTTT.

Here the CDR3 reads CASSSGTGMAEAFF. The CDR3, as DNA: TGTGCCAGCAGTTCCGGGACAGGGATGGCGGAAGCTTTCTTT. This sequence joins TRBV6-5 and TRBJ1-1, with 9 bases identical to TRBD1. CDR1 is MNHEY, CDR2 SVGAGI, per germline. V was pared by 4 bases and J by 8 bases, with 8 bases of the junction left unmatched. This CDR3 has 14 amino acids.

This sequence joins TRBV29-1 and TRBJ1-2; 10 nucleotides agree with TRBD1. Germline V gives CDR1 SQVTM, CDR2 ANQGSEA. This CDR3 contains 12 residues. V shed 7 bases and J 3 bases; nucleotides not matched to a gene: 2. CDR3 protein: CSGGTGDYGYTF. The CDR3 DNA follows: TGCAGCGGCGGGACAGGGGACTATGGCTACACCTTC.